The 17 T cell receptor beta chains listed next were all sequenced from one sample in a study of PD-1 blockade in mismatch repair-deficient tumors. The protocol was immunoSEQ multiplex PCR, while the TCRdb copy is restricted to in-frame clones and leaves out a portion. The data contain under 50,000 clones, 77% of them seen just once; the ten biggest clones take up less than 3.5%. This material consisted of PBMCs, taken before pembrolizumab treatment. The source of these receptors is an adult with mismatch repair-deficient cancer.

This sequence joins TRBV18 and TRBJ2-1; 8 nucleotides agree with TRBD1. The length of the CDR3 is 15 residues. Germline V gene data show CDR1 as KGHSH and CDR2 as LQKENI. Losses at the gene ends were 8 bases for V and 6 bases for J; bases not matched to a gene: 12. The CDR3 region is CASQSTQGAVNEQFF. In DNA form, the CDR3 reads TGTGCCAGCCAGAGCACGCAGGGGGCAGTCAATGAGCAGTTCTTC.

The J gene is TRBJ2-7, the V gene TRBV6-1, with TRBD1 as a possible D gene (7 bases). The V gene lost 3 bases and the J gene lost 3 bases, with 15 bases spanning the gap. The CDR3 covers 15 residues. Germline V gives CDR1 MNHNS, CDR2 SASEGT. CDR3 protein: CASSDRQGGVYEQYF. In nucleotides, the CDR3 is TGTGCCAGCAGTGACCGGCAGGGGGGAGTCTACGAGCAGTACTTC.

The chain links TRBV25-1 to TRBJ2-2; tentative D call: TRBD1 (5 bases). Trimming removed 6 bases from V and 1 base from J, with 12 bases in between. Germline V gene lookup returns CDR1 MGHDK and CDR2 SYGVNS. The CDR3 totals 15 residues. The CDR3: CASSDRQKNTGELFF. CDR3 nucleotide sequence: TGTGCCAGCAGCGACCGACAGAAGAACACCGGGGAGCTGTTTTTT. Together with reference TRBV25-1 and TRBJ2-2, the CDR3 gives the full variable domain: EADIYQTPRYLVIGTGKKITLECSQTMGHDKMYWYQQDPGMELHLIHYSYGVNSTEKGDLSSESTVSRIRTEHFPLTLESARPSHTSQYLCASSDRQKNTGELFFGEGSRLTVL.

The chain has TRBV7-3 and TRBJ2-3, with D perhaps TRBD1 (6 bases). This CDR3 has 16 amino acids. The germline gives CDR1 SGHTA, CDR2 FQGTGA. V lost 2 bases and J lost 3, with 15 bases in between. CDR3 loop: CASSLLGRGGTDTQYF. The CDR3 region has the DNA TGTGCCAGCAGCTTATTAGGCAGGGGTGGTACAGATACGCAGTATTTT.

The table lists this clone with a count of one. The rearrangement joins TRBV9 to TRBJ2-6; D gene uncertain. Germline assignment: CDR1 SGDLS and CDR2 YYNGEE. The CDR3 is made up of 14 amino acids. Trimming took 3 bases from V and 0 from J, leaving 4 bases between them. The CDR3 loop is CASSGHSGANVLTF. For the CDR3, the DNA is TGTGCCAGCAGCGGACACTCTGGGGCCAACGTCCTGACTTTC.

This chain connects TRBV19 to TRBJ2-3, with TRBD2 identical over 7 bases. Per germline, CDR1 LNHDA and CDR2 SQIVND (reference sequence). V dropped 7 bases and J dropped 1; count of bases not matched to a gene: 5. This CDR3 comprises 14 residues. The CDR3 coding sequence is TGTGCCAGTATGGGAGGGCTGGGCACAGATACGCAGTATTTT. This codes for CASMGGLGTDTQYF.

The rearrangement joins TRBV5-4 to TRBJ2-5, with a possible D match to TRBD1 (5 bases). CDR3 size: 16 residues. Germline lookup yields CDR1 SGHNT and CDR2 YYREEE (reference sequence). Trimming stripped 0 bases from V and 0 bases from J, with 12 bases between. The CDR3 DNA reads TGTGCCAGCAGCTTGGGGGGCGGCAGCCACCAAGAGACCCAGTACTTC. Protein sequence: CASSLGGGSHQETQYF. Complete variable domain (other parts from reference TRBV5-4 and TRBJ2-5): ETGVTQSPTHLIKTRGQQVTLRCSSQSGHNTVSWYQQALGQGPQFIFQYYREEENGRGNFPPRFSGLQFPNYSSELNVNALELDDSALYLCASSLGGGSHQETQYFGPGTRLLVL.

The rearrangement uses TRBV27 and TRBJ2-2, with D perhaps matching TRBD2 (6 bases). Germline CDR1 reads MNHEY; CDR2 reads SMNVEV (reference sequence). Deletions cut 8 bases from V and 4 bases from J, with 17 bases between. This CDR3 region has 15 residues. In DNA, the CDR3 is TGTGCCAGCCGATTCCACGGGAGTCTCACCGGGGAGCTGTTTTTT. This translates into CASRFHGSLTGELFF.

This clone was counted a few times. The V call is TRBV7-3, the J call TRBJ2-2, with TRBD2 as a possible D gene (5 bases). Trimming took 0 bases from V and 3 from J, leaving 5 bases between them. CDR3 length: 14 amino acids. Per the germline V gene, CDR1 is SGHTA and CDR2 is FQGTGA. CDR3 residues: CASSLTRDTGELFF. Written as DNA, the CDR3 is TGTGCCAGCAGCTTAACGCGGGACACCGGGGAGCTGTTTTTT.

CDR3 loop: CASSLAQGHYGYTF. CDR3 coding DNA: TGTGCCAGCAGCTTAGCTCAGGGGCACTATGGCTACACCTTC. The genes are TRBV7-8 and TRBJ1-2; D might be TRBD1 (6 bases). Germline CDR1 is SGHVS and CDR2 is FQNEAQ. This CDR3 is built from 14 residues. Trimming removed 0 bases at V and 3 bases at J, with 8 bases between. Using reference TRBV7-8 and TRBJ1-2 for the parts outside the CDR3, the full variable domain is GAGVSQSPRYKVAKRGQDVALRCDPISGHVSLFWYQQALGQGPEFLTYFQNEAQLDKSGLPSDRFFAERPEGSVSTLKIQRTQQEDSAVYLCASSLAQGHYGYTFGSGTRLTVV.

The J gene is TRBJ1-1, the V gene TRBV7-2; 10 bases align to TRBD1. J lost 1 base, V lost 4 bases, and 0 bases had no gene match. The germline gives CDR1 SGHTA, CDR2 FQGNSA. CDR3 length equals 14 residues. DNA of the CDR3: TGTGCCAGCAGCTGGGACAGGGGGAACACTGAAGCTTTCTTT. This translates into CASSWDRGNTEAFF.

The chain is built from TRBV18 and TRBJ2-1; perhaps TRBD2 as D (6 bases). Trimming took 2 bases from V and 7 from J, leaving 15 bases between them. The length of the CDR3 is 15 residues. CDR1 and CDR2 from the germline V gene are KGHSH and LQKENI. CDR3 protein: CASSPWEVAGNEQFF. The CDR3, as DNA: TGTGCCAGCTCACCATGGGAGGTGGCGGGGAATGAGCAGTTCTTC. The variable domain in full, with the rest retrieved from reference TRBV18 and TRBJ2-1, is NAGVMQNPRHLVRRRGQEARLRCSPMKGHSHVYWYRQLPEEGLKFMVYLQKENIIDESGMPKERFSAEFPKEGPSILRIQQVVRGDSAAYFCASSPWEVAGNEQFFGPGTRLTVL.

V and J are TRBV6-6 and TRBJ1-6; TRBD1 aligns across 9 bases. V lost 2 bases, J lost 10 bases, and 6 bases stayed unmatched. This CDR3 is 15 amino acids long. Germline V gives CDR1 MNHNY, CDR2 SVGAGI (reference sequence). In DNA form, the CDR3 reads TGTGCCAGCAGTTACCCGGGACAGGGTTTCTCACCCCTCCACTTT. It yields the protein CASSYPGQGFSPLHF.

This chain connects TRBV4-2 to TRBJ2-1; the match to TRBD2 covers 10 bases. Germline V gene sequence: CDR1 LGHNA, CDR2 YNFKEQ. Trimming at V came to 2 bases and at J to 7 bases, leaving 14 bases not matched to a gene. The length of the CDR3 is 18 residues. Here the CDR3 DNA reads TGTGCCAGCAGCCAATACGGGCCCGGGACTAGCGAAAAAAATGAGCAGTTCTTC. Protein: CASSQYGPGTSEKNEQFF.

The sample holds a few counts of this clone. V gene TRBV7-2 combines with J gene TRBJ2-2, with a weak D call TRBD1 (7 bases). The germline gives CDR1 SGHTA, CDR2 FQGNSA. V gave up 4 bases and J gave up 5 bases, with 17 bases separating them. The CDR3 is 16 residues long. The DNA for the CDR3 is TGTGCCAGCAGCTCAAGACAGGGAGGTGTAACCGGGGAGCTGTTTTTT. It translates to CASSSRQGGVTGELFF.

The chain carries TRBV19 and TRBJ1-5, with a tentative D call TRBD1 (5 bases). The CDR3 runs to 16 residues. In germline, CDR1 is LNHDA, CDR2 SQIVND (reference sequence). Between the trimmed V and J ends, which lost 5 bases and 0 bases, there was a span of 14 bases. The CDR3 nucleotides read TGTGCCAGTAGTTTAGGGGCCGCACGTAGCAATCAGCCCCAGCATTTT. It is translated as CASSLGAARSNQPQHF.

The CDR3 DNA reads TGTGCCAGCAGCAACCCTCAAGAGACCCAGTACTTC. Residues: CASSNPQETQYF. This chain links TRBV5-4 with TRBJ2-5; D gene uncertain. Trimming cost V 4 bases and J 2 bases, with 6 bases left between them. Per the germline V gene, CDR1 is SGHNT and CDR2 is YYREEE (reference sequence). This CDR3 has 12 residues.